Below, 12 T cell receptor beta chains from the same sample are listed, as sequenced in a study of sequential checkpoint blockade in melanoma. Treatment denoted: randomized to nivolumab then ipilimumab (arm A) or the reverse (arm B). Here immunoSEQ multiplex PCR was the method, and the copy in TCRdb shows in-frame clones only, minus some. The sample has around 12,000 clones; around 80% are singletons. The source was CD8+ T cells sorted from blood (inferred from file names), collected from a patient given nivolumab and ipilimumab in sequence. These receptors all come from a human donor with melanoma.

This clone was picked up one time. This chain connects TRBV2 to TRBJ1-5; tentatively, D is TRBD1 (5 bases). Trimming took off 4 bases at V and 0 bases at J, with 10 bases between the two ends. The CDR3 sequence is 15 residues long. Germline V gene lookup returns CDR1 SNHLY and CDR2 FYNNEI. The CDR3: CASSGRQNSNQPQHF. In DNA, the CDR3 is TGTGCCAGCAGTGGTCGACAGAATAGCAATCAGCCCCAGCATTTT.

The chain employs TRBV7-9 and TRBJ2-7, with a weak D call TRBD2 (6 bases). There are 16 residues in the CDR3. Between the trimmed V and J ends, which lost 5 bases and 6 bases, there was a span of 23 bases. Germline loops: CDR1 SEHNR, CDR2 FQNEAQ (reference sequence). The CDR3: CASSPPAGFPPSEQYF. The DNA of the CDR3 is TGTGCCAGCAGCCCCCCGGCGGGGTTCCCGCCATCCGAGCAGTACTTC.

J is TRBJ2-7 and V is TRBV9; D gene uncertain. The CDR3 runs 14 residues. Germline V gene lookup returns CDR1 SGDLS and CDR2 YYNGEE. With 2 bases removed from V and 2 bases from J, the gap between germline ends came to 11 bases. The chain's CDR3 is CASSVKASPYEQYF. DNA for the CDR3: TGTGCCAGCAGCGTCAAAGCAAGTCCCTACGAGCAGTACTTC.

This clone was counted only a few times. This chain connects TRBV27 to TRBJ2-7, with D perhaps TRBD2 (5 bases). Trimming shortened V by 0 bases and J by 12 bases, and 18 bases separated the two germline ends. CDR3 size: 14 residues. Germline CDR1 MNHEY, CDR2 SMNVEV (reference sequence). The CDR3, as DNA: TGTGCCAGCAGTTTATCGGAGGTTTCCCCCGGGCGGTACTTC. Translating it yields CASSLSEVSPGRYF.

This clone was picked up one time. This chain uses TRBV15 with TRBJ2-7; 9 bases align to TRBD2. The V gene's germline CDR1 is LNHNV and CDR2 YYDKDF (reference sequence). The CDR3 consists of 18 residues. With V trimmed by 1 base and J by 2 bases, 12 bases remained unmatched. CDR3 bases: TGTGCCACCAGCAGAGTTCCCGCTCTAGCGGGAAGTCCCTACGAGCAGTACTTC. It translates to CATSRVPALAGSPYEQYF.

The chain has TRBV5-4 and TRBJ2-7; 12 bases fit TRBD2. The length of the CDR3 is 17 residues. The V and J ends lost 2 bases and 2 bases, in that order; junction bases with no gene match: 8. The germline CDR1 and CDR2 sequences are SGHNT and YYREEE (reference sequence). The DNA for the CDR3 is TGTGCCAGCAGCTTTGCTAGCGGGGGGGCTAAAGCCTACGAGCAGTACTTC. As protein: CASSFASGGAKAYEQYF.

The chain carries TRBV4-1 and TRBJ2-7, with TRBD2 identical over 10 bases. Looked up from germline, CDR1 is MGHRA and CDR2 is YSYEKL. The CDR3 contains 13 residues. J was trimmed by 3 bases and V by 4 bases; bases with no gene match: 0. The CDR3 bases are TGCGCCAGCAGCCTAGCGGGGGGCTACGAGCAGTACTTC. This gives the protein CASSLAGGYEQYF.

The chain combines TRBV29-1 with TRBJ1-2; 8 positions agree with TRBD1. CDR1 is SQVTM, CDR2 ANQGSEA, per germline. The V gene end was trimmed by 5 bases and the J gene end by 4 bases; junction bases not matched to a gene: 3. The CDR3 covers 12 residues. The CDR3 nucleotides read TGCAGCGTTCAGGGGGCGTCCTATGGCTACACCTTC. Protein product: CSVQGASYGYTF.

In its sample, this clone was seen once. This chain's CDR3 is CASTLAGSFF. The CDR3 DNA is TGTGCCAGCACACTAGCGGGGTCTTTCTTC. This rearrangement joins TRBV2 to TRBJ2-1; 10 nucleotides match TRBD2. The V gene's germline CDR1 is SNHLY and CDR2 FYNNEI. The CDR3 extends over 10 amino acids. With V trimmed by 7 bases and J by 16 bases, 4 bases remained unmatched.

This rearrangement joins TRBV7-2 to TRBJ2-5; the D gene is possibly TRBD2 (5 bases). The J call may be wrong; the DNA end is better matched by TRBJ2-7. Germline CDR1 SGHTA, CDR2 FQGNSA. The CDR3 sequence is 16 residues long. This CDR3 reads CASSLARGESSYEQYF. The CDR3 region has the DNA TGTGCCAGCAGCTTAGCGCGTGGGGAGAGCTCCTACGAGCAGTACTTC.

V and J are TRBV4-3 and TRBJ2-5, with D tentatively TRBD2 (6 bases). V was pared by 1 base and J by 2 bases, with 11 bases between. The CDR3 contains 15 residues. Germline values: CDR1 LGHNA, CDR2 YSLEER. CDR3 in amino acids: CASSQGPRGQETQYF. Written as DNA, the CDR3 is TGCGCCAGCAGCCAAGGACCCCGGGGGCAAGAGACCCAGTACTTC.

This chain uses TRBV13 with TRBJ2-7, with D uncertain. From germline, CDR1 is PRHDT and CDR2 FYEKMQ (reference sequence). Trimming shortened V by 5 bases and J by 1 base, and 15 bases separated the two germline ends. This CDR3 has 15 amino acids. CDR3 in amino acids: CASSPPLARSYEQYF. The DNA for the CDR3 is TGTGCCAGCAGCCCCCCATTAGCACGATCCTACGAGCAGTACTTC.